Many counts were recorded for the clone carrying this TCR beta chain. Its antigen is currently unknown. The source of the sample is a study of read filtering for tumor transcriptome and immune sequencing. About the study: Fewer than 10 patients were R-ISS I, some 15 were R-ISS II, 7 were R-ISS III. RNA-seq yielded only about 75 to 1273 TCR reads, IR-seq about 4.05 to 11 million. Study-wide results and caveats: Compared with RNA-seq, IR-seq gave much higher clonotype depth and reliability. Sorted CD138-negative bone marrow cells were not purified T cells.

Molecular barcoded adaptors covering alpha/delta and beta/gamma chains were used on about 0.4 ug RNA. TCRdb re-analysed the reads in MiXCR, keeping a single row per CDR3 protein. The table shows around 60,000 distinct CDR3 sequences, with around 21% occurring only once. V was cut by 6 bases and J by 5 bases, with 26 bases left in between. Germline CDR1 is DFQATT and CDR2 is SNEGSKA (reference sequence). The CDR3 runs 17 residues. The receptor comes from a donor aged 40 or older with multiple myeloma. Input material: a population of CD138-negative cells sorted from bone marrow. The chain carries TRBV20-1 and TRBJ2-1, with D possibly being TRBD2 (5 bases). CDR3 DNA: TGCAGTGCCCGCTCCATCAGGACCGGACTTAGGGACAATGAGCAGTTCTTC. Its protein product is CSARSIRTGLRDNEQFF.